This T cell receptor (beta chain) was identified in a study of Graves' ophthalmopathy and Graves' hyperthyroidism. The study amplified TCR beta CDR3 regions using RNA transcripts. First-round RT-PCR with HTBI primers preceded a second-round multiplex PCR. TCRdb reanalysed the multiplex PCR reads using MiXCR and keeps one entry per CDR3 protein. The sample consists of 350,000 to 400,000 distinct CDR3 sequences, around 20% of them appearing once. Many counts were recorded for this clonotype. Orbital computed tomography, together with clinical symptoms, serum thyroxine, TRAb and thyroid ultrasound, was used for diagnosis. The CDR3 sequence is 16 residues long. V was cut by 6 bases and J by 3 bases, with 18 bases left in between. The germline V gene encodes CDR1 MNHEY and CDR2 SVGEGT.

The TCR originated in a woman under 30 with Graves' ophthalmopathy. Source material: peripheral blood. The chain carries TRBV6-2 or TRBV6-3 and TRBJ1-5, with TRBD1 as a possible D gene (6 bases). The CDR3: CASSHSGYRVNQPQHF. The CDR3 DNA reads TGTGCCAGCAGCCACTCGGGGTACAGGGTCAATCAGCCCCAGCATTTT.